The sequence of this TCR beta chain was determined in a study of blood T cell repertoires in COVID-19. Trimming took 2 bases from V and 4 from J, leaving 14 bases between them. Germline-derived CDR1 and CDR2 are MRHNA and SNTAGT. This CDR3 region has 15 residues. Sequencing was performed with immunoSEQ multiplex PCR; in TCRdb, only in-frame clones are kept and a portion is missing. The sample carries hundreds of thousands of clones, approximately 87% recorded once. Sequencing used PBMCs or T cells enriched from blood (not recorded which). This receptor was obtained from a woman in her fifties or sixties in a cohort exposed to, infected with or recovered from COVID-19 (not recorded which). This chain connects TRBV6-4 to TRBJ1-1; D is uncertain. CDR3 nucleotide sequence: TGTGCCAGCAGTGACCATCCTGGCGGGAGCACTGAAGCTTTCTTT. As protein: CASSDHPGGSTEAFF.